The 9 T cell receptor beta chains presented below share a single source sample, sequenced in a study of T cell responses to AZD1222 COVID-19 vaccine. The data were produced by immunoSEQ multiplex PCR, yet TCRdb's version contains in-frame clones alone and is incomplete. The sample has 85,000 to 130,000 clones; roughly 89% are singletons. Sequenced material: peripheral blood, taken on day 0 of AZD1222 vaccination. The receptor set was obtained from an adult in good health.

This clone was found a few times. The chain couples TRBV6-2 or TRBV6-3 to TRBJ2-5, with D possibly being TRBD1 (5 bases). The germline V gene encodes CDR1 MNHEY and CDR2 SVGEGT. CDR3 length: 16 amino acids. With 0 bases removed from V and 4 bases from J, the gap between germline ends came to 15 bases. For the CDR3, the DNA is TGTGCCAGCAGTTACTCCTTAGGGGTAAGAGGAGAGACCCAGTACTTC. Its protein is CASSYSLGVRGETQYF.

The CDR3 is CASRPRQWRNQPQHF. The DNA of the CDR3 is TGTGCCAGCAGGCCCCGACAGTGGAGGAATCAGCCCCAGCATTTT. The chain combines TRBV6-5 with TRBJ1-5; D is perhaps TRBD1 (5 bases). There are 15 residues in the CDR3. V was cut by 6 bases and J by 4 bases, with 16 bases left in between. Germline CDR1 is MNHEY and CDR2 is SVGAGI.

The chain combines TRBV29-1 with TRBJ2-5; perhaps TRBD2 as D (5 bases). The CDR3 has 12 amino acids. Trimming stripped 6 bases from V and 5 bases from J, with 13 bases between. CDR1 SQVTM and CDR2 ANQGSEA come from the germline V gene. CDR3: CSVGGGGETQYF. The CDR3 nucleotides are TGCAGCGTGGGTGGAGGTGGGGAGACCCAGTACTTC.

The chain employs TRBV29-1 and TRBJ2-1, with 7 bases lining up with TRBD2. J was trimmed by 7 bases and V by 4 bases; bases with no gene match: 13. CDR1 and CDR2 (germline): SQVTM, ANQGSEA. This CDR3 contains 15 residues. The CDR3 loop reads CSVAGGSPTFNEQFF. The CDR3 bases are TGCAGCGTTGCGGGAGGCAGCCCTACTTTTAATGAGCAGTTCTTC.

The chain carries TRBV7-6 and TRBJ2-1; 12 bases align to TRBD2. The CDR3 extends over 17 amino acids. CDR1 and CDR2 from the germline V gene are SGHVS and FNYEAQ. Trimming removed 5 bases from V and 8 bases from J; junction bases left unmatched: 13. Here the CDR3 reads CASSAATGLAGLDEQFF. The CDR3 nucleotides read TGTGCCAGCAGCGCCGCCACAGGACTAGCGGGGTTGGATGAGCAGTTCTTC.

The rearrangement joins TRBV19 to TRBJ1-1, with D unresolved. The CDR3 totals 13 residues. Germline lookup yields CDR1 LNHDA and CDR2 SQIVND (reference sequence). V was shortened by 7 bases and J by 2 bases, with 11 bases between the two germline ends. For the CDR3, the DNA is TGTGCCAGTACCATAGGCAGAAACACTGAAGCTTTCTTT. Translating it yields CASTIGRNTEAFF.

CDR3 sequence reads: CASSRDRRYEQYF. The DNA for the CDR3 is TGTGCCAGCAGTCGGGACAGGAGATACGAGCAGTACTTC. The chain links TRBV6-2 or TRBV6-3 to TRBJ2-7; TRBD1 matches at 8 bases. V shed 5 bases, J shed 4 bases, and the junction held 4 bases outside the gene matches. Germline V gene data show CDR1 as MNHEY and CDR2 as SVGEGT. The CDR3 is 13 amino acids.

This chain links TRBV18 with TRBJ2-7, with D unresolved. The CDR3 consists of 12 residues. Per the germline V gene, CDR1 is KGHSH and CDR2 is LQKENI. Trimming pared 3 bases from V and 2 bases from J, leaving 5 bases between. The CDR3 reads CASSPYTYEQYF. The DNA for the CDR3 is TGTGCCAGCTCACCCTACACCTACGAGCAGTACTTC.

CDR3 coding DNA: TGTGCCAGCTCACCAGTGCGGGGTTGGTACGAGCAGTACTTC. Residues: CASSPVRGWYEQYF. V is TRBV18 and J is TRBJ2-7; possible D gene TRBD2, 6 bases. Trimming shortened V by 2 bases and J by 4 bases, and 12 bases separated the two germline ends. This CDR3 is 14 amino acids long. Per germline, CDR1 KGHSH and CDR2 LQKENI.